The 17 T cell receptor beta chains presented below share a single source sample, sequenced in a study of blood T cells in healthy people across ages. Primers used in a second PCR of roughly 6 to 11 cycles were a sample-barcoded 5' primer and a J-beta primer mix. TCRdb called the 5' RACE reads again in MiXCR, with one record for every CDR3 protein. The data show more than 1 million distinct CDR3 sequences, over 35% seen once. Sequencing was carried out using blood. These receptors all stem from a woman aged 55-69 years in good health.

V and J are TRBV7-8 and TRBJ2-7, with 13 bases matching TRBD2. Germline CDR1 reads SGHVS; CDR2 reads FQNEAQ. The CDR3 consists of 15 residues. V trimming: 4 bases; J trimming: 6 bases; junction bases outside the gene matches: 6. The CDR3 DNA reads TGTGCCAGCAGCTACGGGACTAGCGGGGCCTGCGAGCAGTACTTC. Translating gives CASSYGTSGACEQYF.

As to this clonotype: The junction departs from the called germline gene at one end, perhaps through a read error. The chain carries TRBV6-5 and TRBJ1-5; D is unresolved. Germline V gene data show CDR1 as MNHEY and CDR2 as SVGAGI. The CDR3 has 13 residues. CDR3 in amino acids: CASSPGYNQPRHF. The CDR3 DNA is TGTGCCAGCAGTCCCGGATACAATCAGCCCCGGCATTTT.

The V and J genes are TRBV7-9 and TRBJ2-5; no reliable D call. The J call could be wrong; TRBJ2-7 is a better fit for the DNA end. Germline assignment: CDR1 SEHNR and CDR2 FQNEAQ (reference sequence). The CDR3 has 12 residues. The CDR3, as DNA: TGTGCCAGCAGCCCTCAAAGGGTCGAGCAGTACTTC. Residues: CASSPQRVEQYF.

This clonotype was counted between two and nine times. V is TRBV5-1 and J is TRBJ2-5, with D maybe TRBD2 (6 bases). The CDR3 is 14 residues long. V was shortened by 7 bases and J by 3 bases, with 16 bases between the two germline ends. The germline gives CDR1 SGHRS, CDR2 YFSETQ. The CDR3 protein is CASDADGLKETQYF. In DNA form, the CDR3 reads TGCGCCAGCGATGCCGACGGACTAAAAGAGACCCAGTACTTC.

This rearrangement joins TRBV28 to TRBJ2-1; a possible D gene is TRBD2 (5 bases). Germline V gives CDR1 MDHEN, CDR2 SYDVKM. The CDR3 loop spans 15 amino acids. V shed 5 bases and J shed 4 bases, with 15 bases lying between them. As DNA, the CDR3 is TGTGCCAGCAGTCACCGGGATCCTATATACAATGAGCAGTTCTTC. Protein: CASSHRDPIYNEQFF.

This clonotype was detected only a few times. The chain is built from TRBV20-1 and TRBJ2-7, with 10 nucleotides matching TRBD2. Germline CDR1 DFQATT, CDR2 SNEGSKA (reference sequence). The CDR3 spans 13 residues. Losses at the gene ends were 2 bases for V and 6 bases for J; bases not matched to a gene: 4. The CDR3 DNA reads TGCAGTGCTAGAAGCGGGAGGGCCGCCGAGCAGTACTTC. Translating it yields CSARSGRAAEQYF.

This clonotype showed up just a few times. The CDR3 DNA sequence: TGCAGCGCATTGACGGGAAACACTGAAGCTTTCTTT. Translating gives CSALTGNTEAFF. The genes are TRBV29-1 and TRBJ1-1; D is undetermined. Germline V lookup: CDR1 SQVTM, CDR2 ANQGSEA. V was clipped by 7 bases and J by 2 bases, with 11 bases between them. This CDR3 region has 12 residues.

In nucleotides, the CDR3 is TGTGCCAGCAGCCACCATCGGGAGGGGTTAAAAGAGACCCAGTACTTC. Amino acids: CASSHHREGLKETQYF. The V call is TRBV2, the J call TRBJ2-5; 8 positions agree with TRBD2. The germline CDR1 and CDR2 sequences are SNHLY and FYNNEI. The V segment lost 6 bases and the J segment 3 bases; nucleotides outside the gene matches: 12. The CDR3 is made up of 16 amino acids. Drawing the rest from reference TRBV2 and TRBJ2-5, the complete variable domain is EPEVTQTPSHQVTQMGQEVILRCVPISNHLYFYWYRQILGQKVEFLVSFYNNEISEKSEIFDDQFSVERPDGSNFTLKIRSTKLEDSAMYFCASSHHREGLKETQYFGPGTRLLVL.

This clonotype was found a few times. The V and J genes are TRBV27 and TRBJ2-7, with 7 bases that match TRBD1. The CDR3 has 14 residues. CDR1 and CDR2 (germline): MNHEY, SMNVEV (reference sequence). Trimming cost V 5 bases and J 6 bases; bases outside gene matches: 10. CDR3 region: CASSPRGLAGEQYF. As DNA, the CDR3 is TGTGCCAGCAGTCCAAGGGGGCTAGCAGGCGAGCAGTACTTC.

Only a few counts were recorded for this clonotype. In nucleotides, the CDR3 is TGTGCCAGCAGCCTCTCGGGACTAGGCTCCGATACGCAGTATTTT. This codes for CASSLSGLGSDTQYF. This sequence joins TRBV14 and TRBJ2-3; 8 bases match TRBD2. Germline V gene sequence: CDR1 SGHDN, CDR2 FVKESK. The CDR3 totals 15 residues. The V segment lost 4 bases and the J segment 6 bases; nucleotides outside the gene matches: 9.

In this sample, this clonotype turned up once. The genes are TRBV20-1 and TRBJ2-3; no reliable D call. CDR3 size: 12 residues. Trimming shortened V by 3 bases and J by 3 bases, and 7 bases separated the two germline ends. Germline V gives CDR1 DFQATT, CDR2 SNEGSKA (reference sequence). The CDR3 reads CSARETTDTQYF. The CDR3 DNA sequence: TGCAGTGCTAGGGAGACGACAGATACGCAGTATTTT.

The chain joins TRBV7-9 to TRBJ2-2; the match to TRBD2 covers 10 bases. This CDR3 comprises 17 residues. Germline values: CDR1 SEHNR, CDR2 FQNEAQ (reference sequence). V lost 7 bases, J lost 1 base, and 9 bases stayed unmatched. The CDR3: CASTPMPSGRNTGELFF. The CDR3 region has the DNA TGTGCCAGCACCCCCATGCCTAGCGGGAGGAACACCGGGGAGCTGTTTTTT.

The chain employs TRBV12-3 or TRBV12-4 and TRBJ2-3, with TRBD2 matching 10 bases. The V gene end was trimmed by 8 bases and the J gene end by 1 base; junction bases not matched to a gene: 15. The CDR3 is 18 residues long. The CDR3 is CASLRGASGRSGTDTQYF. The DNA of the CDR3 is TGTGCCAGCCTCAGAGGGGCTAGCGGGAGATCGGGCACAGATACGCAGTATTTT.

The chain has TRBV6-6 and TRBJ2-1; 9 nucleotides line up with TRBD2. Germline values: CDR1 MNHNY, CDR2 SVGAGI (reference sequence). This CDR3 is built from 15 residues. The J segment lost 7 bases and the V segment lost 5 bases, leaving 9 bases of the junction unmatched. In nucleotides, the CDR3 is TGTGCCAGCAGTCAACTAGCGGGTAAGACTAATGAGCAGTTCTTC. It yields the protein CASSQLAGKTNEQFF.

This rearrangement joins TRBV18 to TRBJ2-5; no clear D. From germline, CDR1 is KGHSH and CDR2 LQKENI. The germline V and J ends were trimmed by 3 bases and 1 base, with 6 bases remaining between them. This CDR3 region has 13 residues. CDR3: CASSPITQETQYF. In DNA, the CDR3 is TGTGCCAGCTCACCGATCACCCAAGAGACCCAGTACTTC. The full variable domain, with the rest looked up from reference TRBV18 and TRBJ2-5, is NAGVMQNPRHLVRRRGQEARLRCSPMKGHSHVYWYRQLPEEGLKFMVYLQKENIIDESGMPKERFSAEFPKEGPSILRIQQVVRGDSAAYFCASSPITQETQYFGPGTRLLVL.

This clonotype was observed at least ten times. This sequence joins TRBV12-3 or TRBV12-4 and TRBJ2-5, with TRBD2 as a possible D gene (7 bases). The CDR3 totals 15 residues. The V end was cut by 5 bases, the J end by 4 bases, with 17 bases between. CDR3 DNA: TGTGCCAGCAGTCCACTTGGGGGAGGGGGAGAGACCCAGTACTTC. Translating gives CASSPLGGGGETQYF.

The chain employs TRBV10-3 and TRBJ1-2; perhaps TRBD1 as D (5 bases). Germline V CDR1 and CDR2: ENHRY, SYGVKD. This CDR3 is 14 amino acids long. V was pared by 10 bases and J by 2 bases, with 17 bases between. The CDR3 DNA follows: TGTGCCAGCGCGACTGGGACGGGAAACTATGGCTACACCTTC. It encodes CASATGTGNYGYTF.